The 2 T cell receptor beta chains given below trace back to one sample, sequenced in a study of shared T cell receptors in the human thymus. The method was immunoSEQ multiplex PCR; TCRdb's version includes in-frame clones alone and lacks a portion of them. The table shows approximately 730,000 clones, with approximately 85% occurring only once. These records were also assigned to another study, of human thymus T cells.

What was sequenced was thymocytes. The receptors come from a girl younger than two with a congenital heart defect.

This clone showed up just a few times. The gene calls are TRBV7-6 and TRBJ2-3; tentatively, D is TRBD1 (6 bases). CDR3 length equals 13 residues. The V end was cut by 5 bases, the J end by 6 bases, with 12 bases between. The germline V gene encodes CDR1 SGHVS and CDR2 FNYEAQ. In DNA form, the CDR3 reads TGTGCCAGCAGCCCAATCGGACAGGATACGCAGTATTTT. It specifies CASSPIGQDTQYF. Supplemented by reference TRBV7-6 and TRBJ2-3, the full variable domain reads GAGVSQSPRYKVTKRGQDVALRCDPISGHVSLYWYRQALGQGPEFLTYFNYEAQQDKSGLPNDRFSAERPEGSISTLTIQRTEQRDSAMYRCASSPIGQDTQYFGPGTRLTVL.

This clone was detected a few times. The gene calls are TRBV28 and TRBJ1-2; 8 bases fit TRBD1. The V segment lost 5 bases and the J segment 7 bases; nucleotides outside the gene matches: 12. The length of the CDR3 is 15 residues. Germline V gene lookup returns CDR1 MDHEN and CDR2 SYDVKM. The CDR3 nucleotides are TGTGCCAGCAGTCCCACCGGACAGGGATTGGGTGGCTACACCTTC. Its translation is CASSPTGQGLGGYTF.